The 6 T cell receptor beta chains below all came from one sample that was sequenced in a study of T cell responses to AZD1222 COVID-19 vaccine. Some clones are missing from TCRdb's copy, which holds only in-frame ones; the method was immunoSEQ multiplex PCR. Among 100,000 or so clones, just under 95% were seen once, and the ten largest hold roughly 2.2%. Source: peripheral blood, taken on day 0 of AZD1222 vaccination. These receptors came from an adult in good health.

This clone appeared a single time. This CDR3 is CASSARGEETQYF. In nucleotides, the CDR3 is TGTGCCAGCAGCGCGCGGGGCGAAGAGACCCAGTACTTC. The rearrangement uses TRBV7-3 and TRBJ2-5, with D tentatively TRBD2 (6 bases). From germline, CDR1 is SGHTA and CDR2 FQGTGA. V was trimmed by 5 bases and J by 3 bases, leaving 10 bases between them. CDR3 size: 13 residues.

Notes on this clone: Relative to the germline gene, one junction end is altered; a read error may explain this. The rearrangement links TRBV30 to TRBJ2-5, with TRBD1 matching 9 bases. This CDR3 has 12 amino acids. Germline lookup yields CDR1 GTSNPN and CDR2 SVGIG (reference sequence). CDR3 sequence: CAWTPGQGFTHF. The CDR3 region has the DNA TGTGCCTGGACCCCGGGACAGGGATTCACCCACTTC.

The rearrangement uses TRBV4-1 and TRBJ1-4; D gene ambiguous. Germline values: CDR1 MGHRA, CDR2 YSYEKL. The CDR3 runs 13 residues. Trimming took 1 base from V and 8 from J, leaving 8 bases between them. CDR3 loop: CASSQVINEKLFF. The CDR3 bases are TGCGCCAGCAGCCAAGTAATCAACGAAAAACTGTTTTTT.

V and J are TRBV6-2 or TRBV6-3 and TRBJ2-1; TRBD2 matches 9 bases. This CDR3 contains 16 residues. Germline loops: CDR1 MNHEY, CDR2 SVGEGT. The junction had 13 bases not matched to a gene; V was cut back by 4 bases and J by 9 bases. CDR3 coding DNA: TGTGCCAGCAGTTTCTACGCGGGGGGGCCGATCCTTGAGCAGTTCTTC. Translated: CASSFYAGGPILEQFF.

The rearrangement uses TRBV6-2 or TRBV6-3 and TRBJ2-3; D is uncertain. The CDR3 runs 15 residues. In germline, CDR1 is MNHEY, CDR2 SVGEGT. Trimming took 4 bases from V and 4 from J, leaving 15 bases between them. CDR3 nucleotides: TGTGCCAGCAGTTCCCTCCCGAGAGGTCCAGATACGCAGTATTTT. Its protein product is CASSSLPRGPDTQYF.

V usage is TRBV6-9 and J usage is TRBJ2-1, with D tentatively TRBD1 (6 bases). V lost 1 base to trimming and J lost 2 bases, with 24 bases between them. The CDR3 is 20 residues long. Germline CDR1 MNHGY, CDR2 SVAAGI. CDR3 residues: CASSYLLAYNRATAYNEQFF. CDR3 DNA sequence: TGTGCCAGCAGTTATTTATTGGCCTACAACAGGGCCACAGCCTACAATGAGCAGTTCTTC.